One sample yielded the 27 T cell receptor beta chains listed below, sequenced in a study of blood T cell repertoires in COVID-19. Data came from immunoSEQ multiplex PCR; TCRdb stores just in-frame clones and leaves some out. The profile covers fewer than 300,000 clones, with roughly 85% appearing a single time and more than 4.5% taken by the ten largest. Input material: peripheral blood. Receptors originate from a man over 45 with active or convalescent COVID-19.

The gene calls are TRBV12-5 and TRBJ2-3; D might be TRBD1 (6 bases). Between the trimmed V and J ends, which lost 0 bases and 3 bases, there was a span of 13 bases. The length of the CDR3 is 16 residues. Per germline, CDR1 LGHNT and CDR2 FRNRAP. CDR3 residues: CASGLVRGRGTDTQYF. In DNA form, the CDR3 reads TGTGCTAGTGGTTTGGTACGTGGCAGGGGAACAGATACGCAGTATTTT.

This chain links TRBV30 with TRBJ2-7; 8 bases are a match to TRBD2. V trimming: 2 bases; J trimming: 3 bases; junction bases outside the gene matches: 3. CDR1 is GTSNPN, CDR2 SVGIG, per germline (reference sequence). There are 13 residues in the CDR3. The CDR3 coding sequence is TGTGCCTGGAGTTCTGGGACTAGCTACGAGCAGTACTTC. This gives the protein CAWSSGTSYEQYF.

The gene calls are TRBV30 and TRBJ1-5; 7 bases line up with TRBD1. This CDR3 has 15 residues. Germline CDR1 is GTSNPN and CDR2 is SVGIG (reference sequence). Trimming at V came to 5 bases and at J to 2 bases, leaving 9 bases not matched to a gene. CDR3 protein: CAWDKQGTGNQPQHF. DNA for the CDR3: TGTGCCTGGGACAAACAGGGGACTGGCAATCAGCCCCAGCATTTT.

The chain combines TRBV6-2 or TRBV6-3 with TRBJ1-1; tentative D call: TRBD1 (6 bases). The V gene's germline CDR1 is MNHEY and CDR2 SVGEGT. This CDR3 is 13 amino acids long. V lost 5 bases and J 10 bases, leaving 17 bases between the germline ends. CDR3: CASSPRGLPGAFF. The CDR3 DNA is TGTGCCAGCAGTCCCAGGGGTCTCCCGGGAGCTTTCTTT.

The chain carries TRBV4-3 and TRBJ2-1, with D unresolved. This CDR3 region has 15 residues. Trimming took 4 bases from V and 2 from J, leaving 12 bases between them. The germline gives CDR1 LGHNA, CDR2 YSLEER. CDR3 amino acids: CASSRRYETYNEQFF. DNA of the CDR3: TGCGCCAGCAGCCGAAGATATGAGACCTACAATGAGCAGTTCTTC.

This chain joins TRBV30 and TRBJ2-5, with D tentatively TRBD2 (6 bases). Between the trimmed V and J ends, which lost 3 bases and 4 bases, there was a span of 15 bases. The CDR3 has 14 amino acids. The germline CDR1 and CDR2 sequences are GTSNPN and SVGIG (reference sequence). The CDR3, as DNA: TGTGCCTGGAGCAGGACGGGGGACGCAGAGACCCAGTACTTC. It is translated as CAWSRTGDAETQYF.

The chain carries TRBV12-3 or TRBV12-4 and TRBJ1-1; D might be TRBD1 (5 bases). The CDR3 is 12 amino acids. V lost 2 bases and J 6 bases, leaving 7 bases between the germline ends. The CDR3 sequence: CASSLRGAEAFF. In DNA form, the CDR3 reads TGTGCCAGCAGTTTACGGGGGGCTGAAGCTTTCTTT.

This clone has a handful of counts. The chain carries TRBV4-1 and TRBJ1-1; TRBD1 agrees at 7 bases. The germline gives CDR1 MGHRA, CDR2 YSYEKL. The CDR3 is 15 residues long. Unmatched junction bases numbered 12, after V lost 2 bases and J lost 9 bases. The CDR3 sequence: CASSQPDRDGNQAFF. The CDR3 coding sequence is TGCGCCAGCAGCCAACCTGACAGGGACGGAAATCAAGCTTTCTTT.

A single count supports this clone. V usage is TRBV27 and J usage is TRBJ2-1; the D is unclear. The length of the CDR3 is 14 residues. The germline gives CDR1 MNHEY, CDR2 SMNVEV (reference sequence). The V end was cut by 6 bases, the J end by 9 bases, with 18 bases between. The CDR3 sequence: CASSPSLSPIEQFF. The CDR3 DNA follows: TGTGCCAGCAGCCCTTCCCTTAGCCCGATTGAGCAGTTCTTC.

This clone was seen a handful of times. The chain carries TRBV7-2 and TRBJ1-3; a weak D match, TRBD1 (5 bases). CDR1 is SGHTA and CDR2 is FQGNSA in the germline V gene. The germline V and J ends were trimmed by 5 bases and 1 base, with 15 bases remaining between them. The CDR3 length is 16 residues. The CDR3 region is CASSPQMGRSGNTIYF. In DNA, the CDR3 is TGTGCCAGCAGCCCCCAAATGGGGCGATCTGGAAACACCATATATTTT.

The rearrangement joins TRBV7-9 to TRBJ2-7; no reliable D call. V was pared by 4 bases and J by 2 bases, with 9 bases between. Germline CDR1 SEHNR, CDR2 FQNEAQ (reference sequence). The CDR3 sequence is 13 residues long. The CDR3 loop reads CASSSLGTYEQYF. The CDR3 DNA follows: TGTGCCAGCAGCTCTCTAGGTACCTACGAGCAGTACTTC.

The V and J genes are TRBV5-1 and TRBJ2-7; the match to TRBD2 covers 13 bases. Germline trimming cut 5 bases from V and 1 base from J; bases unmatched to any gene: 3. The CDR3 spans 15 residues. In germline, CDR1 is SGHRS, CDR2 YFSETQ. CDR3 region: CASRGLAGPSYEQYF. CDR3 DNA sequence: TGCGCCAGCAGGGGACTAGCGGGACCTTCCTACGAGCAGTACTTC.

This chain connects TRBV2 to TRBJ1-1, with D perhaps TRBD1 (5 bases). The CDR3 runs to 14 residues. The V end lost 2 bases, the J end lost 1 base, and 8 bases lay between the germline ends. The germline gives CDR1 SNHLY, CDR2 FYNNEI. In DNA, the CDR3 is TGTGCCAGCAGTGAAAGACAGACGAACACTGAAGCTTTCTTT. Amino acids: CASSERQTNTEAFF.

In this sample, this clone turned up a few times. Here the CDR3 DNA reads TGTGCCAGCAGCCTCCAGGGGGCGGATTCACCCCTCCACTTT. Protein product: CASSLQGADSPLHF. The rearrangement links TRBV3-1 (or the pseudogene TRBV3-2) to TRBJ1-6; 8 bases agree with TRBD1. Germline V gives CDR1 LGHDT, CDR2 YNNKEL (reference sequence). V trimming: 4 bases; J trimming: 8 bases; junction bases outside the gene matches: 4. The CDR3 is made up of 14 amino acids.

The chain carries TRBV5-1 and TRBJ2-1; tentatively, D is TRBD1 (7 bases). CDR1 is SGHRS, CDR2 YFSETQ, per germline. V shed 2 bases and J shed 0 bases, with 12 bases lying between them. The CDR3 totals 16 residues. CDR3 nucleotides: TGCGCCAGCAGCTTCGCGCAGGGGGGCTCCTACAATGAGCAGTTCTTC. As protein: CASSFAQGGSYNEQFF. The variable domain in full, completed from reference TRBV5-1 and TRBJ2-1, reads KAGVTQTPRYLIKTRGQQVTLSCSPISGHRSVSWYQQTPGQGLQFLFEYFSETQRNKGNFPGRFSGRQFSNSRSEMNVSTLELGDSALYLCASSFAQGGSYNEQFFGPGTRLTVL.

The chain employs TRBV9 and TRBJ2-5, with 7 bases lining up with TRBD2. The CDR3 contains 18 residues. Germline V CDR1 and CDR2: SGDLS, YYNGEE. Trimming cost V 2 bases and J 2 bases; bases outside gene matches: 15. CDR3 amino acids: CASSVRKFGGTGQETQYF. CDR3 in DNA: TGTGCCAGCAGCGTGAGAAAATTCGGGGGGACGGGTCAAGAGACCCAGTACTTC.

This clone was detected once. The J gene is TRBJ2-1, the V gene TRBV7-2; the D gene is possibly TRBD2 (6 bases). CDR1 is SGHTA and CDR2 is FQGNSA in the germline V gene. Trimming took 1 base from V and 9 from J, leaving 16 bases between them. The CDR3 is 15 residues long. The CDR3, as DNA: TGTGCCAGCAGCTTAGTAGGGACTTCCCTTGGTGAGCAGTTCTTC. Residues: CASSLVGTSLGEQFF.

V is TRBV5-5 and J is TRBJ1-1; D not certain. The CDR3 consists of 14 residues. CDR1 and CDR2 from the germline V gene are SGHKS and YYEKEE (reference sequence). Trimming took 5 bases from V and 4 from J, leaving 15 bases between them. In DNA, the CDR3 is TGTGCCAGCAGTTCCGCCGGGTATCTCACTGAAGCTTTCTTT. This encodes CASSSAGYLTEAFF.

This rearrangement joins TRBV7-9 to TRBJ1-4, with TRBD1 as a possible D gene (5 bases). The CDR3 is 15 amino acids. Trimming pared 6 bases from V and 6 bases from J, leaving 17 bases between. Germline loops: CDR1 SEHNR, CDR2 FQNEAQ (reference sequence). CDR3 coding DNA: TGTGCCAGCAGGCGGCCGGGACTCACGGATGAAAAACTGTTTTTT. Amino acid sequence: CASRRPGLTDEKLFF.

In this sample, this clone turned up once. The chain recombines TRBV4-3 with TRBJ2-7; 7 nucleotides match TRBD2. V dropped 0 bases and J dropped 7; count of bases not matched to a gene: 9. The CDR3 spans 15 residues. Germline V lookup: CDR1 LGHNA, CDR2 YSLEER. The CDR3 coding sequence is TGCGCCAGCAGCCAAGATCAGGGCAGGACTAGTGAGCAGTACTTC. Its protein product is CASSQDQGRTSEQYF.

The V call is TRBV7-8, the J call TRBJ2-7, with D possibly TRBD1 on 6 matching bases. The ends were cut back, 6 bases at V and 2 bases at J, with 17 bases in the middle. This CDR3 is 15 amino acids long. Germline CDR1 is SGHVS and CDR2 is FQNEAQ. The CDR3 DNA is TGTGCCAGCAGTACCCGCCGGGACACCCCCTACGAGCAGTACTTC. Translating it yields CASSTRRDTPYEQYF.

This clone was counted a few times. The chain links TRBV18 to TRBJ1-5; the match to TRBD1 covers 9 bases. The CDR3 loop spans 15 amino acids. V dropped 1 base and J dropped 5; count of bases not matched to a gene: 3. The V gene's germline CDR1 is KGHSH and CDR2 LQKENI. The CDR3 is CASSPRTGADQPQHF. CDR3 DNA sequence: TGTGCCAGCTCACCACGGACAGGGGCCGATCAGCCCCAGCATTTT.

The gene calls are TRBV29-1 and TRBJ2-1; 8 bases are a match to TRBD2. The CDR3 has 15 residues. Unmatched junction bases numbered 8, after V lost 4 bases and J lost 3 bases. Germline V gives CDR1 SQVTM, CDR2 ANQGSEA. This CDR3 reads CSVGLRLASYNEQFF. The CDR3 bases are TGCAGCGTTGGGCTCCGACTAGCGAGCTACAATGAGCAGTTCTTC.

The chain links TRBV4-1 to TRBJ2-7; 10 bases map to TRBD2. This CDR3 is built from 17 residues. The junction had 12 bases not matched to a gene; V was cut back by 0 bases and J by 7 bases. The germline V gene encodes CDR1 MGHRA and CDR2 YSYEKL. The CDR3 loop is CASSQEGVAGGAGEQYF. The CDR3 DNA is TGCGCCAGCAGCCAAGAAGGGGTAGCGGGAGGCGCGGGGGAGCAGTACTTC.

This sequence joins TRBV10-2 and TRBJ2-1, with 9 bases aligning to TRBD1. Trimming removed 8 bases from V and 3 bases from J; junction bases left unmatched: 8. The CDR3 extends over 15 amino acids. Germline CDR1 WSHSY, CDR2 SAAADI. The CDR3 nucleotides are TGCGCCAGCCGACCCCGGGACAGGGACTACAATGAGCAGTTCTTC. Translated, it gives CASRPRDRDYNEQFF.

This clone has only one observation. V is TRBV14 and J is TRBJ1-2; 10 bases line up with TRBD1. The trim removed 5 bases at V and 7 bases at J, leaving 10 bases unmatched. The V gene's germline CDR1 is SGHDN and CDR2 FVKESK. This CDR3 is 15 amino acids long. The CDR3 spells CASSVRDRGLSGYTF. Here the CDR3 DNA reads TGTGCCAGCAGCGTCCGGGACAGGGGATTGAGTGGCTACACCTTC.

The V gene is TRBV20-1, the J gene TRBJ2-5; no firm D call. V shed 3 bases and J shed 3 bases, with 5 bases lying between them. The germline CDR1 and CDR2 sequences are DFQATT and SNEGSKA (reference sequence). The length of the CDR3 is 11 residues. The CDR3 DNA is TGCAGTGCTAGGCAGGAAGAGACCCAGTACTTC. Translating it yields CSARQEETQYF.